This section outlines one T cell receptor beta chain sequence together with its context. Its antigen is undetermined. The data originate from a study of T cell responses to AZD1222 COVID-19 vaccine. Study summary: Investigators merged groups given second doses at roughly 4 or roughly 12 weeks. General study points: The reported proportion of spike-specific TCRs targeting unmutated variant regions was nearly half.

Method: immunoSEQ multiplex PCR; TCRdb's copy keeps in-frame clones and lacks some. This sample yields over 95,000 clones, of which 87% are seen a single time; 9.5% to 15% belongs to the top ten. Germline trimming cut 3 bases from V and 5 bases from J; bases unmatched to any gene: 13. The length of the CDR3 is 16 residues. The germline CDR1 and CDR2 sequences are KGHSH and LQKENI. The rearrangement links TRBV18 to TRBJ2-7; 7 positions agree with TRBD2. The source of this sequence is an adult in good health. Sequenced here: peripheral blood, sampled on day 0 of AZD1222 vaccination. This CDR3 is CASSPRLSGGVDEQYF. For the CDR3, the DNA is TGTGCCAGCTCACCCAGGCTGTCGGGGGGTGTCGACGAGCAGTACTTC.